The entry that follows covers one TCR beta chain sequence. Its antigen is not identified. Germline CDR1 and CDR2: SGHTS and YDEGEE. V gave up 5 bases and J gave up 0 bases, with 8 bases separating them. The CDR3 totals 13 residues. This specimen belongs to a study of T cell responses to AZD1222 COVID-19 vaccine. Regarding the study as a whole: Across spike, vaccine-associated CD4 TCRs were found, dominant at 160-218 and 743-854. Baseline serology detected seropositivity in only 6 or 7 AZD1222 recipients. Nearly half of spike-specific TCRs reportedly target variant regions that are unmutated in the B.1.351 and B.1.1.7 variants.

The data were produced by immunoSEQ multiplex PCR, yet TCRdb's version contains in-frame clones alone and is incomplete. This table holds 120,000 to 150,000 clones, roughly 90% found once. The starting material was peripheral blood, obtained on day 0 of AZD1222 vaccination. The V and J genes are TRBV5-8 and TRBJ1-2; unclear D gene. This clonotype originated in an adult in good health. DNA for the CDR3: TGTGCCAGCAGAGGCACCGCTAACTATGGCTACACCTTC. It translates to CASRGTANYGYTF.